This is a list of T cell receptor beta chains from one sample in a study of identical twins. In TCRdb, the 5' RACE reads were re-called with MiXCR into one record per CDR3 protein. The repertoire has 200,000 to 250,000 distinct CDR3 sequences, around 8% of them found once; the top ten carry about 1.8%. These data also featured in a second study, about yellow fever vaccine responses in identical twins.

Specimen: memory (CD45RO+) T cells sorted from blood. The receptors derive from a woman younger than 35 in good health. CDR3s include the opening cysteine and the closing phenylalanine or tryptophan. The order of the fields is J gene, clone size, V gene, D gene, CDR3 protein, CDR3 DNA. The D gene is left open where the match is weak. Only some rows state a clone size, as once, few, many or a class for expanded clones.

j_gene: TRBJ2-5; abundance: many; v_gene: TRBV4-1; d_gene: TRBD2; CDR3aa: CASSQEGLAGGGETQYF; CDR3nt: TGCGCCAGCAGCCAAGAGGGACTAGCGGGAGGAGGAGAGACCCAGTACTTC
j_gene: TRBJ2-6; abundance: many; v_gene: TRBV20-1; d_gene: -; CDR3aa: CSARVQSGANVLTF; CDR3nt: TGCAGTGCTAGAGTTCAGTCTGGGGCCAACGTCCTGACTTTC
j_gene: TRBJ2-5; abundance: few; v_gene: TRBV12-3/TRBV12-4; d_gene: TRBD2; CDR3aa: CATTGSSGGGETQYF; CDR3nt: TGTGCCACCACCGGGAGTAGCGGGGGAGGGGAGACCCAGTACTTC
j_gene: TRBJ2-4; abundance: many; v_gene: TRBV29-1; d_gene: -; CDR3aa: CSVEADRRNIQYF; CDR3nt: TGCAGCGTTGAAGCCGACAGGAGAAACATTCAGTACTTC
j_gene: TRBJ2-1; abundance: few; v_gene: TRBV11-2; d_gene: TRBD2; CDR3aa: CASASGRGEQFF; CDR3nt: TGTGCCAGCGCGAGCGGGAGGGGTGAGCAGTTCTTC
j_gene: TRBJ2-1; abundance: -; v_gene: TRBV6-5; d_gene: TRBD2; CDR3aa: CASSLSGLAGDNEQFF; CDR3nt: TGTGCCAGCAGTTTATCGGGACTAGCGGGAGACAATGAGCAGTTCTTC
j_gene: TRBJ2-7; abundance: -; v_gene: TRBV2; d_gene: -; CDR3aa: CASSGVRTHEQYF; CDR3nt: TGTGCCAGCAGTGGGGTCCGAACCCACGAGCAGTACTTC
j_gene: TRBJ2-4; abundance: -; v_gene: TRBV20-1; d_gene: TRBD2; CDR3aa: CSARGGPNIQYF; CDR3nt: TGCAGTGCTCGGGGGGGACCAAACATTCAGTACTTC
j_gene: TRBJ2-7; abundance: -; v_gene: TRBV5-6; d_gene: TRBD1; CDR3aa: CASSLYDRASYEQYF; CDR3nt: TGTGCCAGCAGCTTGTATGACAGGGCATCCTACGAGCAGTACTTC
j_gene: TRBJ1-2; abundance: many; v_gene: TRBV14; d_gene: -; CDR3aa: CASSPMDRDNYGYTF; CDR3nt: TGTGCCAGCAGCCCAATGGACAGAGATAACTATGGCTACACCTTC
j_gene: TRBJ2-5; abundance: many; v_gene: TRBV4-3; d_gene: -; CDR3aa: CASSTHGKETQYF; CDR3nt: TGCGCCAGCAGCACACACGGGAAGGAGACCCAGTACTTC
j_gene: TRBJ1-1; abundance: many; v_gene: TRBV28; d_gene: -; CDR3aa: CASRSRTPVAFF; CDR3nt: TGTGCCAGCAGAAGTCGAACCCCCGTAGCTTTCTTT
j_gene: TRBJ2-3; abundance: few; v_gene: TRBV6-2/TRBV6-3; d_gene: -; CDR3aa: CASINSGTDTQYF; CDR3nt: TGTGCCAGCATCAATAGCGGCACAGATACGCAGTATTTT
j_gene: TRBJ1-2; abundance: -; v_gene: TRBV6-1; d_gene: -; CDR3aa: CASSEWTARDGYTF; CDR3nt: TGTGCCAGCAGTGAATGGACCGCACGAGATGGCTACACCTTC
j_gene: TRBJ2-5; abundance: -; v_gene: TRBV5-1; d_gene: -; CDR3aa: CASSSRGGGETQYF; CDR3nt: TGCGCCAGCAGCTCGAGGGGTGGTGGAGAGACCCAGTACTTC
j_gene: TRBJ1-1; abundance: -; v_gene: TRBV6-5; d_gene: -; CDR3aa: CASSYSRGTEAFF; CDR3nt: TGTGCCAGCAGTTACTCGAGGGGCACTGAAGCTTTCTTT
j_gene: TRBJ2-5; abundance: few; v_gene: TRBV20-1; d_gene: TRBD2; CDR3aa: CSATSGGLQETQYF; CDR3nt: TGCAGTGCGACTAGCGGGGGGCTTCAAGAGACCCAGTACTTC
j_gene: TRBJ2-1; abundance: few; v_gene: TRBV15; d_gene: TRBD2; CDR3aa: CATSREASGSGEQFF; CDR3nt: TGTGCCACCAGCAGAGAAGCTAGCGGGAGCGGAGAGCAGTTCTTC